Listed below are T cell receptor beta chains from one sample, sequenced in a study of shared clonotypes between healthy human individuals. Libraries were prepared by immunoSEQ multiplex PCR; TCRdb keeps only in-frame clonotypes and omits some of them. The sample shows 2,100,000 or so clones, about 94% of them seen only once. Source material: naive CD4+ T cells sorted from blood. These TCRs come from a man aged 18 to 35 in good health. Both conserved end residues are part of each CDR3. A D gene is named only where the DNA matches it firmly.

TRBV6-5	TRBJ2-6	TRBD1	TGTGCCAGCAGTTACAGGGGGCCTGGGGCCAACGTCCTGACTTTC	CASSYRGPGANVLTF
TRBV30	TRBJ2-5	-	TGTGCCTGGAGTGGAGCCCCCGAGACAATCCAAGAGACCCAGTACTTC	CAWSGAPETIQETQYF
TRBV10-3	TRBJ2-3	-	TGTGCCATCAGGGGGGGACCAACAGATACGCAGTATTTT	CAIRGGPTDTQYF
TRBV6-1	TRBJ1-1	-	TGTGCCAGCAGTGAAGTCCCCGGGTTAGTGTCTGAAGCTTTCTTT	CASSEVPGLVSEAFF
TRBV7-9	TRBJ2-7	-	TGTGCCAGCAGCGCCCGTTGGGACGAGCAGTACTTC	CASSARWDEQYF
TRBV6-1	TRBJ2-5	TRBD1	TGTGCCATCCGACAGGGCGTGGTGTCCGTGGAGACCCAGTACTTC	CAIRQGVVSVETQYF
TRBV30	TRBJ1-4	TRBD1	TGTGCCTTACAGGGGGTATGGGGTGAAAAACTGTTTTTT	CALQGVWGEKLFF
TRBV6-1	TRBJ1-2	-	TGTGCCAGCAGTGTGGGGAGTTCGGCGTTCTCTGGCTACACCTTC	CASSVGSSAFSGYTF
TRBV18	TRBJ2-7	-	TGTGCCAGCTCACCACAGGACGAGCAGTACTTC	CASSPQDEQYF
TRBV28	TRBJ1-5	TRBD1	TGTGCCAGCATCCTGGACAGGGAAGGTCAGCCCCAGCATTTT	CASILDREGQPQHF
TRBV5-4	TRBJ1-2	-	TGTGCCAGCAGCTTGGATGTCTATGGCTACACCTTC	CASSLDVYGYTF
TRBV27	TRBJ1-5	-	TGTGCCAGCAGTTTAGGGGGGGGCGGAAGCAATCAGCCCCAGCATTTT	CASSLGGGGSNQPQHF
TRBV7-8	TRBJ1-2	TRBD1	TGTGCCAGCAGCTTAGCACAGGGGATCTATGGCTACACCTTC	CASSLAQGIYGYTF
TRBV6-1	TRBJ1-3	-	TGTGCCAGCAGTGCGACAAGCTCTGGAAACACCATATATTTT	CASSATSSGNTIYF
TRBV18	TRBJ1-2	TRBD1	TGTGCCAGCTCTGAGGACAGGAACTATGGCTACACCTTC	CASSEDRNYGYTF
TRBV6-4	TRBJ1-3	-	TGTGCCAGCAGTGACCTCCAGGGCTCTGGAAACACCATATATTTT	CASSDLQGSGNTIYF
TRBV5-1	TRBJ2-2	-	TGCGCCAGCATGGACCGTAACACCGGGGAGCTGTTTTTT	CASMDRNTGELFF